This entry features one TCR beta chain sequence. Its antigen is still unknown. Base qualities were left out, and no much larger clone turns up one base away. The immunoSEQ Assay, a bias-controlled multiplex PCR, was used to amplify TCRbeta CDR3 regions from genomic DNA. The original methods were these. The number of nucleated cells in each sample was estimated from the amplification of reference gene primers within the assay. Sequence reads were collapsed and filtered to measure the absolute abundance of every unique TCRbeta CDR3 rearrangement. Productive Simpson clonality was computed per sample as the square root of Simpson's diversity index over productive rearrangements. The clones in this table, taken by TCRdb from immuneACCESS, are in-frame only. Not every clone is retained; where verified, under half of the shortfall comes from an unresolved V gene, and the cause of the rest is unknown. Clone size and the V and J calls come from that table; the DNA yielded D and trimming. Recorded for this sample are roughly 200,000 clones; around 85% of them occurred a single time. The biggest ten clones account for approximately 3.3% of the sample.

These data originate in a study of blood T cell repertoires in COVID-19 (dated by TCRdb to about 2020). Study-wide context: Recovered participants in ImmuneRACE Cohort 3 were defined as having two consecutive negative NP/OP PCR tests, clearance from a healthcare professional, or resolution of symptoms. HLA class I and class II types, where available, came from metadata supplied by the sample provider rather than from assay-based typing. Samples came from the ongoing ImmuneRACE study (first 160 participants) plus 1,254 subjects from 6 global collaborators. Subjects who had been exposed to COVID-19, were actively infected with it, or had recovered from it provided the deeply sampled blood TCRbeta repertoires that made up the dataset. The material from the prospective study consisted of cDNA or gDNA derived from T cells, B-cell-depleted T cells, or PBMCs. Nearly every sample came with metadata listing a de-identified subject ID, COVID-19 status, age in years and sex. The repertoires were released in a freely available public database meant as a resource for research on the immune response to SARS-CoV-2. The collaborator samples originated in the United States, Italy and Spain and spanned the acute and convalescent phases of COVID-19. Summary of the overall study and its limitations: Clinical and demographic metadata were provided uncurated, with the amount varying by source and participant.

Participants in the prospective study were aged roughly 18 to 90 years, lived in more than 20 United States geographic areas, and enrolled through a virtual design. In the prospective study, cohorts were assigned on the basis of participant-reported clinical history obtained from a screening survey and a study questionnaire. In the prospective study, whole blood, serum and a nasopharyngeal or oropharyngeal swab were collected from each participant by mobile phlebotomists. Additional blood draws and questionnaires over an approximately two-month period could optionally be provided by prospective study participants. Before DNA extraction, prospective study blood samples were shipped either frozen or at room temperature. The CDR3 contains 13 residues, cysteine and phenylalanine counted. The DNA shown is the 39-base CDR3, in frame from base 1. CDR1 MRHNA and CDR2 SNTAGT are derived from the germline V gene. At the junction V is shortened by 2 bases and J by 5 bases, with 6 bases in between.

The specimen sequenced was PBMCs or T cells enriched from blood (not recorded which). The clonotype originates from a woman aged 50 to 65 in a cohort exposed to, infected with or recovered from COVID-19 (not recorded which). Rearrangement joined TRBV6-4 to TRBJ2-2; the D gene is possibly TRBD2, with 5 bases matching. The nucleotides read TGTGCCAGCAGTGACGAGGGAACCGGGGAGCTGTTTTTT. Translated, this is CASSDEGTGELFF.